One sample yielded the 22 T cell receptor beta chains listed below, sequenced in a study of cytomegalovirus exposure and HLA in healthy donors. The protocol was immunoSEQ multiplex PCR, while the TCRdb copy is restricted to in-frame clones and leaves out a portion. The profile covers about 100,000 clones, with 70% to 90% appearing a single time and over 2.5% taken by the ten largest. Material: PBMCs. The receptors stem from a woman under 30 in good health and CMV-seronegative.

This sequence joins TRBV7-6 and TRBJ2-3; TRBD2 matches 7 bases. Germline V gene lookup returns CDR1 SGHVS and CDR2 FNYEAQ. J was trimmed by 0 bases and V by 4 bases; bases with no gene match: 13. The CDR3 has 18 residues. The CDR3 is CASSSRRGWGGSTDTQYF. CDR3 DNA sequence: TGTGCCAGCAGCTCAAGACGGGGTTGGGGGGGGAGCACAGATACGCAGTATTTT.

The chain recombines TRBV4-1 with TRBJ2-1; 7 positions match TRBD2. J gave up 9 bases and V 4 bases, and 6 bases lay outside the gene matches. From germline, CDR1 is MGHRA and CDR2 YSYEKL. There are 13 residues in the CDR3. CDR3 amino acids: CASSLIAGGEQFF. The CDR3 region has the DNA TGCGCCAGCAGCCTTATAGCGGGCGGTGAGCAGTTCTTC.

This chain connects TRBV9 to TRBJ2-7; D gene uncertain. From germline, CDR1 is SGDLS and CDR2 YYNGEE. V lost 1 base to trimming and J lost 3 bases, with 14 bases between them. The CDR3 is made up of 15 amino acids. The CDR3 reads CASSVRPVLLYEQYF. As DNA, the CDR3 is TGTGCCAGCAGCGTACGTCCTGTTCTCCTCTACGAGCAGTACTTC.

The chain has TRBV7-9 and TRBJ1-2; weak D call: TRBD1 (5 bases). Between the trimmed V and J ends, which lost 1 base and 0 bases, there was a span of 9 bases. CDR1 and CDR2 (germline): SEHNR, FQNEAQ (reference sequence). This CDR3 has 15 residues. CDR3 amino acids: CASSLGQTANYGYTF. The CDR3 DNA reads TGTGCCAGCAGCTTAGGACAGACAGCTAACTATGGCTACACCTTC.

The CDR3: CASSGQGGQETQYF. CDR3 in DNA: TGCGCCAGCAGTGGACAGGGGGGACAAGAGACCCAGTACTTC. This sequence joins TRBV10-2 and TRBJ2-5; TRBD1 aligns across 9 bases. After removal of 4 bases from V and 2 bases from J, the junction contained 2 bases not matched to a gene. The germline V gene has CDR1 WSHSY and CDR2 SAAADI. CDR3 length: 14 residues.

This rearrangement joins TRBV2 to TRBJ1-6; tentatively, D is TRBD1 (6 bases). The CDR3 is made up of 16 amino acids. V was pared by 6 bases and J by 0 bases, with 12 bases between. Germline V gives CDR1 SNHLY, CDR2 FYNNEI. The CDR3 protein is CASRDLDSSYNSPLHF. In DNA form, the CDR3 reads TGTGCCAGCAGGGATCTGGACAGCTCCTATAATTCACCCCTCCACTTT.

The chain combines TRBV27 with TRBJ2-1; D may be TRBD2 (6 bases). The CDR3 spans 15 residues. The germline V gene has CDR1 MNHEY and CDR2 SMNVEV (reference sequence). V lost 3 bases, J lost 8 bases, and 17 bases lay in between. CDR3 protein: CASSLGAGIEYEQFF. The CDR3 DNA reads as TGTGCCAGCAGTTTGGGAGCGGGTATTGAGTATGAGCAGTTCTTC.

This rearrangement joins TRBV5-1 to TRBJ1-2, with D tentatively TRBD1 (5 bases). The germline CDR1 and CDR2 sequences are SGHRS and YFSETQ. This CDR3 is 14 amino acids long. With 2 bases removed from V and 6 bases from J, the gap between germline ends came to 14 bases. The CDR3 sequence is CASSLTEGFNGYTF. CDR3 DNA: TGCGCCAGCAGCTTAACGGAGGGGTTCAATGGCTACACCTTC.

The rearrangement joins TRBV4-1 to TRBJ2-3; TRBD1 might be the D (6 bases). Germline lookup yields CDR1 MGHRA and CDR2 YSYEKL. V lost 0 bases to trimming and J lost 4 bases, with 11 bases between them. This CDR3 has 15 residues. In nucleotides, the CDR3 is TGCGCCAGCAGCCAAGAAGGGACATCGGCAGATACGCAGTATTTT. It translates to CASSQEGTSADTQYF.

The CDR3 bases are TGTGCCAGCAGCTCCACGACAGGGAGCGCTGAAGCTTTCTTT. It translates to CASSSTTGSAEAFF. V and J are TRBV13 and TRBJ1-1, with 7 bases identical to TRBD1. The germline CDR1 and CDR2 sequences are PRHDT and FYEKMQ (reference sequence). Losses at the gene ends were 4 bases for V and 6 bases for J; bases not matched to a gene: 8. The CDR3 length is 14 residues.

This chain links TRBV30 with TRBJ1-3; the match to TRBD1 covers 11 bases. The germline V gene has CDR1 GTSNPN and CDR2 SVGIG (reference sequence). The CDR3 consists of 14 residues. The V segment lost 5 bases and the J segment 4 bases; nucleotides outside the gene matches: 4. The CDR3 DNA is TGTGCCTGGGATGGACAGGGGGCAGGAAACACCATATATTTT. Its translation is CAWDGQGAGNTIYF.

The chain links TRBV7-9 to TRBJ2-7; possible D gene TRBD1, 6 bases. The CDR3 extends over 14 amino acids. Germline V lookup: CDR1 SEHNR, CDR2 FQNEAQ (reference sequence). Trimming took 4 bases from V and 7 from J, leaving 17 bases between them. CDR3 coding DNA: TGTGCCAGCAGCTCCGCGGACAGTCCCGGGGAGCAGTACTTC. Translating it yields CASSSADSPGEQYF.

The chain links TRBV5-1 to TRBJ1-2, with D possibly matching TRBD1 (6 bases). The CDR3 has 15 residues. CDR1 and CDR2 from the germline V gene are SGHRS and YFSETQ. V was clipped by 2 bases and J by 0 bases, with 11 bases between them. The CDR3 region has the DNA TGCGCCAGCAGCTTAGGGGGGGAGACTAACTATGGCTACACCTTC. Translation: CASSLGGETNYGYTF.

This sequence joins TRBV27 and TRBJ2-7; tentative D call: TRBD1 (5 bases). The V end lost 2 bases, the J end lost 2 bases, and 10 bases lay between the germline ends. Germline CDR1 MNHEY, CDR2 SMNVEV (reference sequence). The CDR3 consists of 14 residues. Written as DNA, the CDR3 is TGTGCCAGCAGTTTAAGGGGTGCAACCTACGAGCAGTACTTC. Amino acid sequence: CASSLRGATYEQYF.

The CDR3 nucleotides are TGTGCCAGCAGCTTAGAGTTCGGGGGGGGCTACGAGCAGTACTTC. The encoded protein is CASSLEFGGGYEQYF. The chain carries TRBV11-1 and TRBJ2-7; 8 nucleotides agree with TRBD2. Trimming at V came to 1 base and at J to 3 bases, leaving 5 bases not matched to a gene. CDR1 and CDR2 from the germline V gene are SGHAT and FQDESV (reference sequence). This CDR3 has 15 residues.

The chain uses TRBV6-4 and TRBJ2-3; tentatively, D is TRBD2 (6 bases). Per germline, CDR1 MRHNA and CDR2 SNTAGT. The CDR3 has 15 amino acids. Trimming removed 3 bases at V and 1 base at J, with 11 bases between. DNA for the CDR3: TGTGCCAGCAGTGAAGGGCGGGGAGGCACAGATACGCAGTATTTT. Translation gives CASSEGRGGTDTQYF.

This CDR3 is CAISESSGGSYYGYTF. CDR3 in DNA: TGTGCCATCAGTGAGTCGTCTGGAGGGTCCTACTATGGCTACACCTTC. The V gene is TRBV10-3, the J gene TRBJ1-2; D unclear. The CDR3 has 16 residues. V gave up 0 bases and J gave up 3 bases, with 14 bases separating them. Germline assignment: CDR1 ENHRY and CDR2 SYGVKD.

V and J are TRBV6-4 and TRBJ1-1, with 7 bases matching TRBD1. Germline lookup yields CDR1 MRHNA and CDR2 SNTAGT. V lost 6 bases to trimming and J lost 11 bases; unmatched junction nucleotides: 9. The CDR3 is made up of 12 amino acids. Here the CDR3 reads CASSPGGGRAFF. DNA for the CDR3: TGTGCCAGCAGCCCCGGAGGGGGCAGGGCTTTCTTT.

The chain combines TRBV29-1 with TRBJ1-2; 7 bases align to TRBD1. This CDR3 is 16 amino acids long. Germline assignment: CDR1 SQVTM and CDR2 ANQGSEA. Trimming at V came to 5 bases and at J to 3 bases, leaving 15 bases not matched to a gene. The CDR3 protein is CSVLGLFPGGDYGYTF. Here the CDR3 DNA reads TGCAGCGTTTTAGGCCTCTTCCCAGGGGGAGACTATGGCTACACCTTC.

This clone was counted only a few times. The chain is built from TRBV15 and TRBJ2-5; weak D call: TRBD2 (5 bases). This CDR3 is 15 amino acids long. Trimming shortened V by 0 bases and J by 4 bases, and 12 bases separated the two germline ends. Per the germline V gene, CDR1 is LNHNV and CDR2 is YYDKDF (reference sequence). CDR3 in DNA: TGTGCCACCAGCAGAGATGGAGCGGTAGGAGAGACCCAGTACTTC. Encoded protein: CATSRDGAVGETQYF.

The chain carries TRBV11-2 and TRBJ2-2; TRBD2 agrees at 14 bases. The CDR3 is 18 amino acids. V shed 0 bases, J shed 7 bases, and the junction held 7 bases outside the gene matches. CDR1 is SGHAT and CDR2 is FQNNGV in the germline V gene. The CDR3 region has the DNA TGTGCCAGCAGCTTAGATTCCGGGACTAGCGGGGGTTACGGGGAGCTGTTTTTT. It translates to CASSLDSGTSGGYGELFF.

The chain employs TRBV29-1 and TRBJ2-5; 7 nucleotides match TRBD1. V lost 2 bases to trimming and J lost 1 base; unmatched junction nucleotides: 10. Germline V lookup: CDR1 SQVTM, CDR2 ANQGSEA. The CDR3 extends over 16 amino acids. The CDR3 spells CSVEKGAPQSQETQYF. CDR3 coding DNA: TGCAGCGTTGAAAAGGGGGCACCTCAAAGCCAAGAGACCCAGTACTTC.